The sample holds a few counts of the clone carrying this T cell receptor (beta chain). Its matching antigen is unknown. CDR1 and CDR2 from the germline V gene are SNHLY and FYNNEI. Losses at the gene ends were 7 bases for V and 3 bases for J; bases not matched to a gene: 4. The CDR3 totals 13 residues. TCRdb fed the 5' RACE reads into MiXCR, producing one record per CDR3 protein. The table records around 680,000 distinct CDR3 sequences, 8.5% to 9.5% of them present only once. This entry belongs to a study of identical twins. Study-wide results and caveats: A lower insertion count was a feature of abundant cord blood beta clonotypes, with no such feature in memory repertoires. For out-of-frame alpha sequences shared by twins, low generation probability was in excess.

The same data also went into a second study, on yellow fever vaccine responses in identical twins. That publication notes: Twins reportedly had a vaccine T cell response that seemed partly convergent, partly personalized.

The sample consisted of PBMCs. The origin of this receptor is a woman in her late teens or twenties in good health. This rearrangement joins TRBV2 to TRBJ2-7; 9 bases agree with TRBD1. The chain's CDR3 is CASKGQGFYEQYF. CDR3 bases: TGTGCCAGCAAGGGACAGGGATTCTACGAGCAGTACTTC.